The sequence of this T cell receptor (beta chain) was determined in a study of T cells in Graves' hyperthyroidism and ophthalmopathy. Study background: Once the initial diagnosis was made, peripheral blood was obtained before any treatment.

In its sample, this clonotype was seen many times. This CDR3 region has 12 residues. J lost 2 bases, V lost 6 bases, and 3 bases had no gene match. Germline V gene data show CDR1 as DFQATT and CDR2 as SNEGSKA (reference sequence). Patients with uncontrolled infections, other autoimmune diseases, pregnancy or lactation were excluded. Researchers took RNA transcripts and amplified the TCR beta CDR3 regions from them. HTBI primers were used for first-round RT-PCR of the TCR CDR3. TCRdb reanalysed the multiplex PCR reads using MiXCR and keeps one entry per CDR3 protein. The data contain 620,000 or so distinct CDR3 sequences, roughly 14% of them singletons.

Sequences were obtained from blood. The V gene is TRBV20-1, the J gene TRBJ1-2, with TRBD1 identical over 7 bases. The receptor comes from a woman between 45 and 60 years old with Graves' ophthalmopathy. CDR3 loop: CSALGQNYGYTF. The CDR3 bases are TGCAGTGCCTTGGGACAGAACTATGGCTACACCTTC.